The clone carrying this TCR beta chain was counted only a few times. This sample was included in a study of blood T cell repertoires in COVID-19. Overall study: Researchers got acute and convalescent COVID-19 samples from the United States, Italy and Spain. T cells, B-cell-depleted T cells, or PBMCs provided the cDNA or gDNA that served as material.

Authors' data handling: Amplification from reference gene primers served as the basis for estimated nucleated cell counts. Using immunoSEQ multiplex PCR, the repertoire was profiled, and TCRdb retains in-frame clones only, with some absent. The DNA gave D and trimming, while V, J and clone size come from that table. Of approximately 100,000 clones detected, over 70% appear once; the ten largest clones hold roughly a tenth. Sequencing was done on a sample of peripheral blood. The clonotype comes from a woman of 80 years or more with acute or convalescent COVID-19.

The CDR3 here is CASSPSGTGGTEAFF. The CDR3 nucleotides are TGCGCCAGCAGCCCATCCGGGACAGGGGGAACTGAAGCTTTCTTT. This rearrangement joins TRBV5-1 to TRBJ1-1; 11 bases are shared with TRBD1. The CDR3 runs 15 residues. V lost 4 bases to trimming and J lost 5 bases; unmatched junction nucleotides: 7. Germline V lookup: CDR1 SGHRS, CDR2 YFSETQ.